These 24 T cell receptor beta chains were sequenced from one sample in a study of T cell responses to AZD1222 COVID-19 vaccine. Assay used: immunoSEQ multiplex PCR; TCRdb lists only in-frame clones, some missing. The data show around 150,000 clones, with 80% to 95% seen just once and approximately 5.4% held by the top ten. The input for sequencing was peripheral blood, taken on day 0 of AZD1222 vaccination. All receptors derive from an adult in good health.

The genes are TRBV7-2 and TRBJ1-2; D is perhaps TRBD1 (5 bases). From germline, CDR1 is SGHTA and CDR2 FQGNSA. The CDR3 has 15 amino acids. V lost 1 base to trimming and J lost 0 bases, with 9 bases between them. The CDR3 spells CASSLVEGTNYGYTF. The CDR3 region has the DNA TGTGCCAGCAGCTTAGTGGAGGGGACTAACTATGGCTACACCTTC.

The J gene is TRBJ1-2, the V gene TRBV28; no reliable D call. This CDR3 contains 16 residues. The V gene's germline CDR1 is MDHEN and CDR2 SYDVKM. V was shortened by 4 bases and J by 1 base, with 16 bases between the two germline ends. The CDR3 is CASSSPGGPRNYGYTF. The DNA of the CDR3 is TGTGCCAGCAGTTCCCCCGGCGGTCCACGTAACTATGGCTACACCTTC.

The chain is built from TRBV4-1 and TRBJ1-1, with TRBD1 matching over 9 bases. V lost 0 bases, J lost 1 base, and 12 bases stayed unmatched. Germline lookup yields CDR1 MGHRA and CDR2 YSYEKL. The CDR3 totals 19 residues. CDR3 sequence (DNA): TGCGCCAGCAGCCAAGATCGGAGGGGACAGGGTAGAGGGAACACTGAAGCTTTCTTT. Protein product: CASSQDRRGQGRGNTEAFF.

This clone was seen just once. The genes are TRBV5-1 and TRBJ2-7, with TRBD1 matching 11 bases. Germline V gene data show CDR1 as SGHRS and CDR2 as YFSETQ. The junction had 3 bases not matched to a gene; V was cut back by 3 bases and J by 1 base. This CDR3 spans 15 amino acids. The CDR3 region is CASSWDRGSSYEQYF. CDR3 in DNA: TGCGCCAGCAGCTGGGACAGGGGGTCGTCCTACGAGCAGTACTTC.

The chain joins TRBV4-1 to TRBJ2-1; 9 bases are shared with TRBD2. Germline V gives CDR1 MGHRA, CDR2 YSYEKL. The CDR3 sequence is 16 residues long. The J segment lost 10 bases and the V segment lost 0 bases, leaving 10 bases of the junction unmatched. This CDR3 reads CASSQDSGSGSDEQFF. CDR3 coding DNA: TGCGCCAGCAGCCAAGATAGCGGGAGCGGAAGCGACGAGCAGTTCTTC.

This clone came up once. This sequence joins TRBV2 and TRBJ1-4; no firm D call. Trimming pared 7 bases from V and 5 bases from J, leaving 20 bases between. Per the germline V gene, CDR1 is SNHLY and CDR2 is FYNNEI. This CDR3 is built from 16 residues. CDR3 DNA sequence: TGTGCCAGCAAACTACAACCCGCCCAAGAGAATGAAAAACTGTTTTTT. Protein: CASKLQPAQENEKLFF.

The rearrangement uses TRBV2 and TRBJ1-2; no clear D. V gave up 5 bases and J gave up 2 bases, with 15 bases separating them. CDR1 and CDR2 (germline): SNHLY, FYNNEI. CDR3 size: 15 residues. CDR3: CASSPVAGLNYGYTF. The DNA of the CDR3 is TGTGCCAGCAGTCCGGTTGCGGGGTTAAACTATGGCTACACCTTC.

V and J are TRBV28 and TRBJ1-1; D not certain. Trimming removed 3 bases from V and 11 bases from J, with 16 bases in between. This CDR3 is 13 amino acids long. Germline lookup yields CDR1 MDHEN and CDR2 SYDVKM. The chain's CDR3 is CASSFNNPRWAFF. The DNA of the CDR3 is TGTGCCAGCAGTTTCAACAACCCCCGGTGGGCTTTCTTT. Variable domain in full (rest from reference TRBV28 and TRBJ1-1): DVKVTQSSRYLVKRTGEKVFLECVQDMDHENMFWYRQDPGLGLRLIYFSYDVKMKEKGDIPEGYSVSREKKERFSLILESASTNQTSMYLCASSFNNPRWAFFGQGTRLTVV.

The chain uses TRBV3-1 (or the pseudogene TRBV3-2) and TRBJ2-5, with D unresolved. With 1 base removed from V and 1 base from J, the gap between germline ends came to 10 bases. CDR1 is LGHDT, CDR2 YNNKEL, per germline (reference sequence). The CDR3 length is 15 residues. The CDR3 DNA is TGTGCCAGCAGCCAAGGATTCGGAACCCAAGAGACCCAGTACTTC. Encoded protein: CASSQGFGTQETQYF.

The V gene is TRBV7-8, the J gene TRBJ1-1; 11 bases line up with TRBD1. This CDR3 is 18 amino acids long. From germline, CDR1 is SGHVS and CDR2 FQNEAQ. The trim removed 2 bases at V and 5 bases at J, leaving 13 bases unmatched. CDR3 in DNA: TGTGCCAGCAGCTTAAGCGGACAGGGGGCATCCTCGGGGACTGAAGCTTTCTTT. It is translated as CASSLSGQGASSGTEAFF. Full variable domain (outside the CDR3, taken from reference TRBV7-8 and TRBJ1-1): GAGVSQSPRYKVAKRGQDVALRCDPISGHVSLFWYQQALGQGPEFLTYFQNEAQLDKSGLPSDRFFAERPEGSVSTLKIQRTQQEDSAVYLCASSLSGQGASSGTEAFFGQGTRLTVV.

The chain carries TRBV5-4 and TRBJ1-2; the match to TRBD1 covers 7 bases. CDR1 and CDR2 (germline): SGHNT, YYREEE (reference sequence). The length of the CDR3 is 15 residues. V trimming: 5 bases; J trimming: 5 bases; junction bases outside the gene matches: 12. CDR3 sequence: CASSPAQGQTYGYTF. The CDR3 DNA follows: TGTGCCAGCAGTCCGGCTCAGGGACAGACATATGGCTACACCTTC.

V and J are TRBV6-5 and TRBJ1-5; 7 bases match TRBD1. From germline, CDR1 is MNHEY and CDR2 SVGAGI. The CDR3 spans 14 residues. Germline trimming cut 6 bases from V and 2 bases from J; bases unmatched to any gene: 4. The CDR3 nucleotides read TGTGCCAGCAGGAACAGGGGAGGCAATCAGCCCCAGCATTTT. The encoded protein is CASRNRGGNQPQHF.

The rearrangement joins TRBV5-1 to TRBJ2-7; TRBD1 matches at 7 bases. Germline CDR1 reads SGHRS; CDR2 reads YFSETQ. The CDR3 is 14 residues long. Germline trimming cut 4 bases from V and 0 bases from J; bases unmatched to any gene: 4. CDR3 DNA: TGCGCCAGCAGCCACCGGGACAGCTCCTACGAGCAGTACTTC. Translation: CASSHRDSSYEQYF.

J is TRBJ2-3 and V is TRBV2; 7 nucleotides agree with TRBD2. V trimming: 10 bases; J trimming: 3 bases; junction bases outside the gene matches: 13. The CDR3 loop spans 15 amino acids. CDR1 is SNHLY, CDR2 FYNNEI, per germline. The CDR3 sequence: CATRERSSGTDTQYF. Here the CDR3 DNA reads TGTGCCACCCGTGAAAGGTCTAGCGGAACAGATACGCAGTATTTT.

On this clone: The same CDR3 also results from other DNA sequences found in this sample. This chain joins TRBV18 and TRBJ1-1, with D unclear. The CDR3 is 14 residues long. Germline V CDR1 and CDR2: KGHSH, LQKENI. V lost 3 bases and J lost 1, with 9 bases in between. The CDR3 DNA is TGTGCCAGCTCACCTGGGCGTACGAACACTGAAGCTTTCTTT. Its protein is CASSPGRTNTEAFF.

The V call is TRBV6-5, the J call TRBJ1-6, with D possibly matching TRBD1 (5 bases). The CDR3 runs to 15 residues. V gave up 2 bases and J gave up 6 bases, with 11 bases separating them. Germline V gives CDR1 MNHEY, CDR2 SVGAGI. The CDR3 region is CASSYPPGTNSPLHF. Here the CDR3 DNA reads TGTGCCAGCAGTTACCCGCCCGGGACTAATTCACCCCTCCACTTT.

This chain links TRBV6-5 with TRBJ2-5; D is undetermined. V gave up 8 bases and J gave up 5 bases, with 18 bases separating them. Germline lookup yields CDR1 MNHEY and CDR2 SVGAGI. The CDR3 has 14 residues. The CDR3 region has the DNA TGTGCCAGCTCCGGGCAAATATCTGGGGAGACCCAGTACTTC. Translating it yields CASSGQISGETQYF.

This clone was observed a few times. The rearrangement links TRBV2 to TRBJ2-1; 8 bases fit TRBD1. Germline trimming cut 8 bases from V and 3 bases from J; bases unmatched to any gene: 15. Germline values: CDR1 SNHLY, CDR2 FYNNEI. This CDR3 has 17 residues. The CDR3 DNA follows: TGTGCCAGCGGCGATTGGACGATAGGACAGGGCTACAATGAGCAGTTCTTC. Translation: CASGDWTIGQGYNEQFF.

This clone was counted only a few times. The gene calls are TRBV19 and TRBJ1-4; D not certain. Trimming removed 4 bases at V and 0 bases at J, with 9 bases between. Germline V CDR1 and CDR2: LNHDA, SQIVND (reference sequence). The CDR3 contains 15 residues. The CDR3 region is CASSKAKATNEKLFF. DNA for the CDR3: TGTGCCAGTAGTAAAGCCAAAGCAACTAATGAAAAACTGTTTTTT.

The V call is TRBV5-8, the J call TRBJ1-1; D possibly corresponds to TRBD1 (5 bases). V lost 4 bases, J lost 7 bases, and 17 bases lay in between. CDR3 length: 14 amino acids. The germline CDR1 and CDR2 sequences are SGHTS and YDEGEE. In nucleotides, the CDR3 is TGTGCCAGCAGCCCCCGGGAGGGGAATTATGAAGCTTTCTTT. Translated, it gives CASSPREGNYEAFF.

This chain joins TRBV7-2 and TRBJ2-2; D possibly corresponds to TRBD1 (5 bases). V lost 8 bases, J lost 6 bases, and 10 bases lay in between. CDR3 length: 12 amino acids. Germline loops: CDR1 SGHTA, CDR2 FQGNSA. CDR3 in amino acids: CASQGIPGELFF. CDR3 bases: TGTGCCAGCCAGGGTATTCCCGGGGAGCTGTTTTTT.

The CDR3 bases are TGTGCCAGCAGCGCGGGGGCGAGGACAGATACGCAGTATTTT. Amino acid sequence: CASSAGARTDTQYF. The chain carries TRBV7-6 and TRBJ2-3; D might be TRBD2 (7 bases). The CDR3 consists of 14 residues. Germline CDR1 SGHVS, CDR2 FNYEAQ. With 5 bases removed from V and 3 bases from J, the gap between germline ends came to 12 bases. The full variable domain, in which reference TRBV7-6 and TRBJ2-3 provide the parts outside the CDR3, is GAGVSQSPRYKVTKRGQDVALRCDPISGHVSLYWYRQALGQGPEFLTYFNYEAQQDKSGLPNDRFSAERPEGSISTLTIQRTEQRDSAMYRCASSAGARTDTQYFGPGTRLTVL.

In this sample, this clone turned up once. The chain recombines TRBV19 with TRBJ2-7, with 7 bases identical to TRBD1. With 6 bases clipped from V and 6 bases from J, the junction kept 5 bases outside the gene matches. Germline CDR1 LNHDA, CDR2 SQIVND (reference sequence). The CDR3 covers 12 residues. The CDR3 sequence is CASRLGGGEQYF. CDR3 DNA: TGTGCCAGTAGGTTAGGGGGCGGCGAGCAGTACTTC.

The chain joins TRBV19 to TRBJ1-5; D ambiguous. The CDR3 is made up of 13 amino acids. V was cut by 7 bases and J by 4 bases, with 11 bases left in between. Germline V CDR1 and CDR2: LNHDA, SQIVND (reference sequence). DNA for the CDR3: TGTGCCAGTAAGTCCAGTCCAAATCAGCCCCAGCATTTT. Translation gives CASKSSPNQPQHF.